These T cell receptor beta chains were read from a single sample in a study of cytomegalovirus exposure and HLA in healthy donors. TCRdb's copy holds only in-frame clones and misses some; the assay was immunoSEQ multiplex PCR. Of 170,000 or so clones in the sample, less than 85% were seen once. Sequencing used PBMCs. All receptors derive from a man aged 40-49 years in good health and CMV-seronegative. The CDR3 runs from the conserved cysteine through the conserved F or W. A clone size is listed for some rows: how often the clone was seen (once, few, many), or a class if it is expanded.

TRBV4-1 | - | CASSPGLAGTYEQYF
TRBV10-3 | - | CAISGENLPGNEQFF
TRBV2 | few | CASAQETQYF
TRBV7-6 | - | CASSLSSGGAGRETQYF
TRBV2 | - | CASSNWGDGYTF
TRBV9 | - | CASSVGAGGGEKLFF
TRBV7-9 | - | CASSPGGHFYEQYF
TRBV7-8 | - | CASSFGGTGPGNQPQHF
TRBV19 | - | CASSRAREAEAFF
TRBV9 | - | CASSVFEAGKQYEQYF
TRBV6-5 | - | CASSYRDLNPNEQFF
TRBV5-4 | - | CASSLQENTEAFF
TRBV9 | - | CASSATTTGLNYGYTF
TRBV18 | - | CASSPGQTTAYEQYF
TRBV7-8 | many | CASSIVTGVFYEQYF
TRBV5-5 | - | CASSLDRGRYNEQFF
TRBV6-5 | few | CASSYSGDSLQETQYF
TRBV6-5 | - | CASRQGAEGYTF
TRBV27 | once | CASSLEYEQYF
TRBV4-1 | few | CASSQVPEGIQYF
TRBV5-1 | few | CASSLGGSPGSYEQYF
TRBV5-1 | - | CASSLNRGFSYEQYF
TRBV5-6 | - | CASSSTGTGKETQYF
TRBV6-6 | - | CASSTRTGGHNEQFF
TRBV27 | - | CASRDRNQPQHF
TRBV19 | - | CAGRGVASGGERHEQYF
TRBV15 | - | CATSLEQRGYNEQFF